Each of the 14 T cell receptor beta chains below was sequenced from the same sample in a study of blood T cell repertoires in COVID-19. Sequencing was performed with immunoSEQ multiplex PCR; in TCRdb, only in-frame clones are kept and a portion is missing. The sample has 250,000 to 300,000 clones, 80% to 90% seen once; the top ten hold more than 9.5%. The material sequenced was peripheral blood. These TCRs come from a woman aged 70 to 79 with acute or convalescent COVID-19.

In its sample, this clone was seen many times. The J gene is TRBJ2-3, the V gene TRBV25-1, with 7 bases aligning to TRBD2. The length of the CDR3 is 17 residues. CDR1 and CDR2 (germline): MGHDK, SYGVNS. With 2 bases clipped from V and 5 bases from J, the junction kept 13 bases outside the gene matches. The CDR3 region is CASSEINWGGDQDTQYF. In DNA, the CDR3 is TGTGCCAGCAGTGAAATTAATTGGGGGGGGGACCAAGATACGCAGTATTTT.

The chain is built from TRBV5-5 and TRBJ2-5; D is perhaps TRBD2 (6 bases). V was shortened by 0 bases and J by 1 base, with 10 bases between the two germline ends. This CDR3 region has 15 residues. From germline, CDR1 is SGHKS and CDR2 YYEKEE (reference sequence). In DNA, the CDR3 is TGTGCCAGCAGCTTGGGGGACTCCCGCCAAGAGACCCAGTACTTC. Residues: CASSLGDSRQETQYF. The full variable domain, its missing parts supplied by reference TRBV5-5 and TRBJ2-5, is DAGVTQSPTHLIKTRGQQVTLRCSPISGHKSVSWYQQVLGQGPQFIFQYYEKEERGRGNFPDRFSARQFPNYSSELNVNALLLGDSALYLCASSLGDSRQETQYFGPGTRLLVL.

The chain uses TRBV10-3 and TRBJ1-1, with a possible D match to TRBD1 (5 bases). This CDR3 region has 16 residues. V shed 5 bases and J shed 0 bases, with 16 bases lying between them. CDR1 and CDR2 from the germline V gene are ENHRY and SYGVKD. CDR3 amino acids: CAISRGMGGMNTEAFF. CDR3 in DNA: TGTGCCATCAGTCGGGGGATGGGCGGAATGAACACTGAAGCTTTCTTT.

This clone appeared a few times. The chain combines TRBV21-1 with TRBJ1-4; the table's D call TRBD1 went unverified against the DNA. TRBV21-1 is given as a pseudogene. The CDR3 totals 15 residues. CDR3 DNA: TGTGCCAGCCCCCCCGGGACAGGGGCTAAGGAAAAACTGTTTTTT. As protein: CASPPGTGAKEKLFF.

This chain links TRBV19 with TRBJ2-5, with D possibly matching TRBD2 (6 bases). The CDR3 loop spans 15 amino acids. Trimming pared 3 bases from V and 2 bases from J, leaving 13 bases between. Germline loops: CDR1 LNHDA, CDR2 SQIVND (reference sequence). The chain's CDR3 is CASSMFGGKQETQYF. CDR3 nucleotide sequence: TGTGCCAGTAGTATGTTCGGCGGGAAGCAAGAGACCCAGTACTTC.

The chain is built from TRBV19 and TRBJ1-4; the D gene is possibly TRBD1 (5 bases). CDR3 size: 19 residues. Trimming stripped 5 bases from V and 1 base from J, with 23 bases between. The V gene's germline CDR1 is LNHDA and CDR2 SQIVND (reference sequence). In nucleotides, the CDR3 is TGTGCCAGTAGTTTTCGTGCCGGAGGGGTTGCCGGAACTAATGAAAAACTGTTTTTT. Translation gives CASSFRAGGVAGTNEKLFF.

This clone was observed a few times. This chain connects TRBV9 to TRBJ2-2; 8 bases are a match to TRBD1. The CDR3 totals 15 residues. CDR1 and CDR2 (germline): SGDLS, YYNGEE. J was trimmed by 7 bases and V by 0 bases; bases with no gene match: 5. CDR3 sequence: CASSVALGTGGELFF. CDR3 DNA sequence: TGTGCCAGCAGCGTAGCTCTTGGGACAGGCGGGGAGCTGTTTTTT.

This rearrangement joins TRBV19 to TRBJ2-7; perhaps TRBD2 as D (5 bases). Germline V gene data show CDR1 as LNHDA and CDR2 as SQIVND (reference sequence). V was clipped by 4 bases and J by 1 base, with 11 bases between them. The CDR3 length is 14 residues. Written as DNA, the CDR3 is TGTGCCAGTAGTACTGATCCGGGGTCCTACGAGCAGTACTTC. It is translated as CASSTDPGSYEQYF.

The chain carries TRBV24-1 and TRBJ2-3; D possibly corresponds to TRBD2 (6 bases). V was pared by 2 bases and J by 4 bases, with 15 bases between. The germline gives CDR1 KGHDR, CDR2 SFDVKD. The CDR3 extends over 16 amino acids. The CDR3 loop is CATSDSDYPESDTQYF. CDR3 sequence (DNA): TGTGCCACCAGTGATTCGGACTACCCCGAATCAGATACGCAGTATTTT.

This rearrangement joins TRBV5-5 to TRBJ1-1; TRBD1 is a possible D gene (6 bases). In germline, CDR1 is SGHKS, CDR2 YYEKEE (reference sequence). The CDR3 covers 11 residues. Trimming stripped 3 bases from V and 11 bases from J, with 11 bases between. The CDR3 nucleotides read TGTGCCAGCAGCTCCGACAGGAGGGCTTTCTTT. Translation gives CASSSDRRAFF. The full variable domain, its missing parts supplied by reference TRBV5-5 and TRBJ1-1, is DAGVTQSPTHLIKTRGQQVTLRCSPISGHKSVSWYQQVLGQGPQFIFQYYEKEERGRGNFPDRFSARQFPNYSSELNVNALLLGDSALYLCASSSDRRAFFGQGTRLTVV.

The chain employs TRBV5-1 and TRBJ2-5, with 7 bases that match TRBD1. This CDR3 spans 15 amino acids. Looked up from germline, CDR1 is SGHRS and CDR2 is YFSETQ. V trimming: 0 bases; J trimming: 1 base; junction bases outside the gene matches: 3. The CDR3 DNA is TGCGCCAGCAGCTTGGGAGACAGGGCCCAAGAGACCCAGTACTTC. Translated, it gives CASSLGDRAQETQYF.

This clone appeared a few times. The chain recombines TRBV10-3 with TRBJ2-5; 9 nucleotides line up with TRBD2. The CDR3 contains 15 residues. V was clipped by 4 bases and J by 2 bases; unmatched bases: 5. In germline, CDR1 is ENHRY, CDR2 SYGVKD. CDR3 coding DNA: TGTGCCATCAGTGGAACTAGCGGGCGTCAAGAGACCCAGTACTTC. It codes for CAISGTSGRQETQYF.

The gene calls are TRBV5-1 and TRBJ1-1; weak D call: TRBD1 (6 bases). V was cut by 2 bases and J by 0 bases, with 17 bases left in between. Germline-derived CDR1 and CDR2 are SGHRS and YFSETQ. The CDR3 runs 17 residues. This CDR3 is CASSFPRGQGLNTEAFF. CDR3 sequence (DNA): TGCGCCAGCAGCTTCCCTCGAGGGCAGGGGCTGAACACTGAAGCTTTCTTT.

The chain recombines TRBV2 with TRBJ2-7; TRBD2 is a possible D gene (5 bases). Germline CDR1 SNHLY, CDR2 FYNNEI. Trimming cost V 8 bases and J 2 bases, with 13 bases left between them. This CDR3 spans 13 amino acids. CDR3 sequence (DNA): TGTGCCAGCCGGGAAGGGAGAGCCTACGAGCAGTACTTC. As protein: CASREGRAYEQYF.